The clone carrying this T cell receptor (beta chain) turned up a few times. Its target is not known. The sample originates from a study of shared clonotypes between healthy human individuals. Genomic DNA of each subset was evenly split across several immunoSEQ plates. Clones were sequenced by immunoSEQ multiplex PCR, and TCRdb holds only the in-frame ones, with some missing. The data contain about 680,000 clones, approximately 73% of them singletons. Study-wide results and limits: On the whole, naive subsets had larger estimated richness than memory subsets had. When naive CD4 clonotypes were compared across a few donors, around 5% were shared.

The CDR3 runs 11 residues. Looked up from germline, CDR1 is DFQATT and CDR2 is SNEGSKA (reference sequence). The V end was cut by 7 bases, the J end by 4 bases, with 10 bases between. Sequenced sample: memory CD4+ T cells sorted from blood. Subset here: CD45RA-negative fraction. The chain uses TRBV20-1 and TRBJ1-1, with unresolved D. The TCR sequence derives from a woman aged 25 to 39 in good health. In DNA form, the CDR3 reads TGCAGTGTCCCAAGGTCCACTGAAGCTTTCTTT. It yields the protein CSVPRSTEAFF.